The T cell receptor beta chain described here comes from a study of CD4 T cells in relation to SARS-CoV-2 and coronaviruses (dated by TCRdb to about 2021). For context, the study as a whole: In the ViraFEST assay, PBMCs were cultured with antigen for roughly ten days, after which TCR beta CDR3s were sequenced to identify clonal expansions specific to the antigen. A different TCR-beta assay, based on Illumina, was used to sequence expansion assays from other donors in the study. At the level of individual TCR clonotypes, the study measured memory CD4+ T cell crossreactivity between SARS-CoV-2 spike protein and common cold coronavirus spike proteins. Of the approximately 12 convalescent patients, 8 were male and 4 were female, and two of the subjects were Hispanic. The full convalescent cohort of more than ten patients had a median age of almost 40 years, ranging from roughly 21 to 80 years. Shared crossreactive spike epitopes were mapped to their HLA restriction using patient-derived lymphoblastoid cell lines. The Adaptive Biotechnologies TCR-sequencing kit was used to sequence samples from a few pre-COVID donors and the naive versus memory experiments, while other data came from Illumina-based sequencing.

From V the trimming removes 10 bases and from J it removes 1 base, while the gene matches leave 5 bases of the junction unaccounted for. Per the germline V gene, MNHGY is the CDR1 and SVAAGI is the CDR2. Reading from cysteine to phenylalanine, the CDR3 counts 13 amino acids. Only the CDR3 part of the read is kept: 39 bases, read in frame from the first base. The paper's findings and limits, for the study overall: Pre-pandemic and post-infection samples were not both contributed by any donor, so tracing of the source of pre-existing responses was limited. Sequencing of naive versus memory cells indicated that the assay detects memory recall responses, not primary responses primed during culture. In about 71% of donors, memory CD4+ clonotypes turned up that crossrecognized SARS-CoV-2 and at least one common cold coronavirus spike. Small numbers of patients and of tested TCRs were a limitation of the study. Compared with monoreactive clones, crossreactive clones had significantly weaker SARS-CoV-2-driven expansion, a result consistent with antigenic imprinting. Since the crossreactivity analysis centred on spike protein, crossreactivity against other viral proteins was not assessed.

CEF-cultured naive and memory CD4+ T cell DNA received survey-level immunoSEQ TCR-beta sequencing. As for the authors' bioinformatics: During preprocessing, nonproductive sequences were removed, along with CDR3s that did not begin with C, did not end with F or W, or were shorter than 7 amino acids. The MANAFEST web app was used to call antigen-specific clonotypes on the basis of expansion compared with the reference and with other culture wells. A clone was considered positive if significant expansion relative to the reference culture was observed in 2 of 3 replicate wells at an FDR below 0.05. To be called positive, a clone also had to show significant expansion compared with every other tandem well and an odds ratio greater than 5. Cultured and uncultured naive and memory CD4+ repertoires were searched for previously identified spike- and CEF-reactive CDR3s. Pairwise Levenshtein distance, computed with the stringdist R package after three terminal residues were trimmed from each end, was used as the measure of CDR3 homology. TCRdb retrieved this table from immuneACCESS and kept in-frame rearrangements only. Not all clones are present; in checked studies, unresolved V genes account for under half, and no reason is known for the remainder. V and J calls plus clone size are reproduced from that table; the DNA served to infer D and trimming. A total of around 35,000 clones appear in this sample, under 90% of them only once. Clones ranked in the top ten supply more than 3.5% of the sample.

Naive and memory CD4+ T cells were separated from cryopreserved PBMCs by first enriching for CD4 and then performing EasySep naive CD4+ T cell enrichment. For roughly 10 days, roughly 100,000 sorted naive or memory CD4+ T cells were cultured together with CEF peptides and T cell-depleted PBMCs at a 1:1 ratio. In general, triplicate replicate wells were used for every peptide culture condition. Ficoll-Paque PLUS gradient centrifugation was used to isolate PBMCs from leukapheresis product or whole blood. The PBMCs went either fresh into the expansion assay or into cryopreservation at -140 degrees C. The QIAamp Micro DNA Kit was used to extract genomic DNA from the CD4+ T cells. The sample holds a few counts of this clone. The specificity of this receptor is unknown. Base qualities were left out, and no much larger clone turns up one base away.

The sequenced material came from naive CD4+ T cells from PBMCs, cultured in vitro. What this sample's cell subset or site label stands for: naive CD4+ T cells isolated by negative enrichment. The sequence was obtained from an adult with COVID-19. The chain is assembled from TRBV6-9 and TRBJ2-7; TRBD2 lines up with 9 middle nucleotides. The DNA sequence follows: TGTGCCAACCAGCGGGAGGTATCCTACGAGCAGTACTTC. Its product reads: CANQREVSYEQYF.